These 18 T cell receptor beta chains originate from one sample sequenced in a study of shared clonotypes between healthy human individuals. Naive CD8 populations comprised CD45RO-negative cells positively selected for CCR7, excluding terminally differentiated effector memory CD45RA+ cells. Sequenced by immunoSEQ multiplex PCR; TCRdb stores in-frame clones only, minus some. The sample includes around 2,000,000 clones, around 93% of them seen just once. Sequenced material: naive CD8+ T cells from PBMCs. The receptors derive from a young man in good health. Some clones in this sample may be carry-over from other donors' samples.

The V call is TRBV30, the J call TRBJ1-2, with 8 nucleotides matching TRBD1. V lost 3 bases and J lost 2; bases outside the gene matches: 11. The length of the CDR3 is 16 residues. CDR1 GTSNPN and CDR2 SVGIG come from the germline V gene (reference sequence). The CDR3 region is CAWSGYRDRLNYGYTF. The CDR3 coding sequence is TGTGCCTGGAGCGGGTACCGGGACAGGCTAAACTATGGCTACACCTTC.

The chain is built from TRBV30 and TRBJ2-5; D might be TRBD2 (6 bases). CDR1 and CDR2 from the germline V gene are GTSNPN and SVGIG (reference sequence). The V and J ends lost 0 bases and 5 bases respectively, with 19 bases between them. CDR3 length: 16 residues. CDR3 in DNA: TGTGCCTGGAGTGTACGCGGGGTCGGGGTATGGGAGACCCAGTACTTC. Residues: CAWSVRGVGVWETQYF.

V is TRBV11-2 and J is TRBJ1-1; 8 nucleotides align to TRBD1. Trimming removed 5 bases from V and 5 bases from J; junction bases left unmatched: 7. This CDR3 has 14 residues. The germline V gene has CDR1 SGHAT and CDR2 FQNNGV. The CDR3 sequence: CASSAGGARTEAFF. The CDR3 nucleotides are TGTGCCAGCAGCGCAGGGGGCGCGAGGACTGAAGCTTTCTTT.

The chain employs TRBV28 and TRBJ2-1; 7 bases line up with TRBD2. J gave up 10 bases and V 7 bases, and 7 bases lay outside the gene matches. Germline CDR1 is MDHEN and CDR2 is SYDVKM. The CDR3 sequence is 12 residues long. CDR3 region: CASTRTRDEQFF. Written as DNA, the CDR3 is TGTGCCAGCACCAGGACTAGAGACGAGCAGTTCTTC.

The rearrangement uses TRBV30 and TRBJ1-4; a weak D match, TRBD1 (6 bases). The CDR3 is 16 amino acids. The V end lost 1 base, the J end lost 7 bases, and 19 bases lay between the germline ends. Germline V lookup: CDR1 GTSNPN, CDR2 SVGIG (reference sequence). CDR3 coding DNA: TGTGCCTGGAGTGACCGCGGGGGCAGAGCAAGTGAAAAACTGTTTTTT. Translation: CAWSDRGGRASEKLFF.

The chain links TRBV5-1 to TRBJ2-7, with D possibly being TRBD2 (6 bases). From germline, CDR1 is SGHRS and CDR2 YFSETQ. V was trimmed by 3 bases and J by 3 bases, leaving 10 bases between them. The CDR3 loop spans 13 amino acids. The CDR3 DNA sequence: TGCGCCAGCAGCTCGTATAGCGGCTACGAGCAGTACTTC. This translates into CASSSYSGYEQYF.

V and J are TRBV4-1 and TRBJ2-7; 8 nucleotides line up with TRBD2. Trimming at V came to 0 bases and at J to 5 bases, leaving 6 bases not matched to a gene. This CDR3 has 15 residues. Looked up from germline, CDR1 is MGHRA and CDR2 is YSYEKL. The CDR3, as DNA: TGCGCCAGCAGCCAAGAGTGGACTAGCAACAACGAGCAGTACTTC. Its translation: CASSQEWTSNNEQYF.

The rearrangement uses TRBV13 and TRBJ2-2, with D possibly called TRBD1 or TRBD2 (6 bases each). The germline V and J ends were trimmed by 5 bases and 5 bases, with 18 bases remaining between them. The CDR3 consists of 16 residues. Germline-derived CDR1 and CDR2 are PRHDT and FYEKMQ (reference sequence). This chain's CDR3 is CASSPRQVGSTGELFF. The CDR3 nucleotides are TGTGCCAGCAGCCCCCGACAGGTCGGGAGTACCGGGGAGCTGTTTTTT.

The rearrangement joins TRBV27 to TRBJ2-3; 8 bases agree with TRBD2. Germline CDR1 is MNHEY and CDR2 is SMNVEV (reference sequence). This CDR3 has 13 residues. Losses at the gene ends were 8 bases for V and 1 base for J; bases not matched to a gene: 2. CDR3 in DNA: TGTGCCAGCTTTAGCGGGGGCACAGATACGCAGTATTTT. Protein product: CASFSGGTDTQYF.

The rearrangement links TRBV7-6 to TRBJ2-7, with D tentatively TRBD2 (6 bases). Trimming took 5 bases from V and 1 from J, leaving 18 bases between them. The CDR3 spans 16 residues. Germline assignment: CDR1 SGHVS and CDR2 FNYEAQ. This CDR3 is CASSLDRVGRSYEQYF. The CDR3 nucleotides read TGTGCCAGCAGCCTAGATCGGGTAGGGAGGTCCTACGAGCAGTACTTC.

This chain connects TRBV19 to TRBJ2-5; D is possibly TRBD1 (5 bases). The V and J ends lost 3 bases and 10 bases respectively, with 9 bases between them. This CDR3 has 11 amino acids. Germline CDR1 reads LNHDA; CDR2 reads SQIVND (reference sequence). The CDR3 DNA sequence: TGTGCCAGTAGTATCGGCAGGGACCAGTACTTC. Residues: CASSIGRDQYF. Complete variable domain (other parts from reference TRBV19 and TRBJ2-5): DGGITQSPKYLFRKEGQNVTLSCEQNLNHDAMYWYRQDPGQGLRLIYYSQIVNDFQKGDIAEGYSVSREKKESFPLTVTSAQKNPTAFYLCASSIGRDQYFGPGTRLLVL.

A single count supports this clone. The rearrangement uses TRBV6-5 and TRBJ1-2; D is possibly TRBD1 (5 bases). The germline gives CDR1 MNHEY, CDR2 SVGAGI. This CDR3 is built from 15 residues. V was cut by 6 bases and J by 4 bases, with 18 bases left in between. CDR3 loop: CASRYGEGRGYGYTF. The DNA for the CDR3 is TGTGCCAGCAGGTACGGCGAGGGGAGAGGCTATGGCTACACCTTC.

The table lists this clone with a count of one. The V call is TRBV7-9, the J call TRBJ2-2; D ambiguous. V lost 7 bases and J lost 6, with 6 bases in between. The CDR3 length is 11 residues. CDR1 and CDR2 from the germline V gene are SEHNR and FQNEAQ (reference sequence). CDR3 in DNA: TGTGCCAGCACCGAATCCGGGGAGCTGTTTTTT. The encoded protein is CASTESGELFF.

The chain carries TRBV28 and TRBJ2-2, with a tentative D call TRBD1 (5 bases). This CDR3 spans 14 amino acids. Germline V gives CDR1 MDHEN, CDR2 SYDVKM. Trimming shortened V by 4 bases and J by 4 bases, and 10 bases separated the two germline ends. Here the CDR3 DNA reads TGTGCCAGCAGTTGGCAGGGTACCACCGGGGAGCTGTTTTTT. Encoded protein: CASSWQGTTGELFF.

In DNA, the CDR3 is TGTGCCACCAGCAGAGATGCCCGGGGACTAGCGGGACTTCTCGAGCAGTACTTC. Translated, it gives CATSRDARGLAGLLEQYF. V is TRBV15 and J is TRBJ2-7; 13 bases align to TRBD2. Trimming cost V 0 bases and J 6 bases; bases outside gene matches: 11. In germline, CDR1 is LNHNV, CDR2 YYDKDF (reference sequence). CDR3 length: 18 amino acids.

With regard to this clone: In the same sample, other DNA sequences code for this CDR3. V gene TRBV27 combines with J gene TRBJ2-7; no reliable D call. V gave up 1 base and J gave up 4 bases, with 8 bases separating them. CDR3 length: 13 amino acids. CDR1 MNHEY and CDR2 SMNVEV come from the germline V gene (reference sequence). CDR3 amino acids: CASSLLLSYEQYF. In DNA, the CDR3 is TGTGCCAGCAGTTTATTGTTAAGTTACGAGCAGTACTTC.

The V and J genes are TRBV9 and TRBJ1-6; 7 bases align to TRBD1. The V segment lost 4 bases and the J segment 5 bases; nucleotides outside the gene matches: 9. The length of the CDR3 is 16 residues. Germline V gene data show CDR1 as SGDLS and CDR2 as YYNGEE. CDR3 loop: CASSPTPGQHNSPLHF. The CDR3 DNA is TGTGCCAGCAGCCCTACCCCGGGACAGCATAATTCACCCCTCCACTTT.

The J gene is TRBJ1-1, the V gene TRBV18; 7 bases are a match to TRBD1. Germline trimming cut 3 bases from V and 3 bases from J; bases unmatched to any gene: 16. The CDR3 sequence is 18 residues long. Per the germline V gene, CDR1 is KGHSH and CDR2 is LQKENI. DNA for the CDR3: TGTGCCAGCTCACCTACTAGAGCTCACAGGGGTGGGGACACTGAAGCTTTCTTT. Translating it yields CASSPTRAHRGGDTEAFF.